This T cell receptor beta chain was sequenced in a study of T-cell memory formation after mild COVID-19. Study overall: Largely donor-specific sequence clusters came from a couple of donors. General study results and limits: The study detected some responding clones in pre-infection memory, suggesting cross-reactive memory joined.

CDR1 is SEHNR and CDR2 is FQNEAQ in the germline V gene (reference sequence). With 4 bases removed from V and 3 bases from J, the gap between germline ends came to 16 bases. The length of the CDR3 is 16 residues. This clonotype showed up just a few times. Its specificity is unknown. TCRdb recomputed calls from the 5' RACE reads with MiXCR, one row per CDR3 protein. Altogether fewer than 200,000 distinct CDR3 sequences are present, around 21% being singletons, with the ten largest covering around 23%. The receptor comes from an adult woman who had mild COVID-19 (a few samples of this study predate the infection). Cell type and time point are not known. Sequenced material: PBMCs or a T cell subset sorted from them (not recorded which). The chain couples TRBV7-9 to TRBJ2-1; the D is unclear. The CDR3: CASSSRRPEDYNEQFF. CDR3 DNA: TGTGCCAGCAGCTCCCGCCGACCCGAAGACTACAATGAGCAGTTCTTC.